One and the same sample provided the 30 T cell receptor beta chains below, sequenced in a study of T-cell memory formation after mild COVID-19. TCRdb itself ran the 5' RACE reads through MiXCR, one entry per CDR3 protein. The sample holds hundreds of thousands of distinct CDR3 sequences, around 20% seen once. The specimen was PBMCs or a T cell subset sorted from them (not recorded which). These receptors originate from an adult woman who had mild COVID-19 (a few samples of this study predate the infection). Cell type and time point are not known.

In this sample, this clonotype turned up a few times. The chain carries TRBV30 and TRBJ2-3; D is perhaps TRBD2 (6 bases). Looked up from germline, CDR1 is GTSNPN and CDR2 is SVGIG (reference sequence). This CDR3 region has 12 residues. Between the trimmed V and J ends, which lost 8 bases and 2 bases, there was a span of 11 bases. The CDR3 sequence is CALRDFTDTQYF. Written as DNA, the CDR3 is TGTGCCCTCAGGGACTTCACAGATACGCAGTATTTT.

This clonotype occurred a few times. This chain joins TRBV24-1 and TRBJ2-3; unclear D gene. The CDR3 consists of 15 residues. Trimming removed 4 bases at V and 2 bases at J, with 12 bases between. From germline, CDR1 is KGHDR and CDR2 SFDVKD. The DNA of the CDR3 is TGTGCCACCAGTGAGTCGGGCAGGCCCACAGATACGCAGTATTTT. As protein: CATSESGRPTDTQYF.

The CDR3 sequence is CASSQETGNPVSPLHF. CDR3 sequence (DNA): TGCGCCAGCAGCCAAGAAACAGGGAATCCGGTTTCACCCCTCCACTTT. This chain connects TRBV4-1 to TRBJ1-6; TRBD1 might be the D (6 bases). The CDR3 runs 16 residues. V lost 0 bases and J lost 9, with 15 bases in between. Germline values: CDR1 MGHRA, CDR2 YSYEKL.

The chain joins TRBV6-1 to TRBJ1-1; maybe TRBD1 (5 bases). This CDR3 is built from 12 residues. CDR1 MNHNS and CDR2 SASEGT come from the germline V gene. Between the trimmed V and J ends, which lost 8 bases and 5 bases, there was a span of 12 bases. DNA of the CDR3: TGTGCCAGCCCTGGGGGGGTAACTGAAGCTTTCTTT. Translating it yields CASPGGVTEAFF.

This clonotype was detected a few times. V and J are TRBV12-3 or TRBV12-4 and TRBJ2-1; a weak D match, TRBD2 (6 bases). This CDR3 contains 15 residues. Trimming took 7 bases from V and 0 from J, leaving 13 bases between them. In DNA form, the CDR3 reads TGTGCCAGCACCCCGGGGGAAAGCTCCTACAATGAGCAGTTCTTC. Its translation is CASTPGESSYNEQFF.

This rearrangement joins TRBV4-2 to TRBJ2-1, with a weak D call TRBD2 (7 bases). There are 16 residues in the CDR3. Germline values: CDR1 LGHNA, CDR2 YNFKEQ. Trimming pared 5 bases from V and 8 bases from J, leaving 22 bases between. The CDR3 DNA is TGTGCCAGCAGCTCCCGTGAGGGGGGGCGATTTGATGAGCAGTTCTTC. The encoded protein is CASSSREGGRFDEQFF.

The genes are TRBV9 and TRBJ1-1; D is unclear. This CDR3 spans 13 amino acids. The V end was cut by 2 bases, the J end by 1 base, with 6 bases between. Germline CDR1 reads SGDLS; CDR2 reads YYNGEE. The DNA of the CDR3 is TGTGCCAGCAGCGTGCAGGAGAACACTGAAGCTTTCTTT. It translates to CASSVQENTEAFF. The full variable domain, in which reference TRBV9 and TRBJ1-1 provide the parts outside the CDR3, is DSGVTQTPKHLITATGQRVTLRCSPRSGDLSVYWYQQSLDQGLQFLIQYYNGEERAKGNILERFSAQQFPDLHSELNLSSLELGDSALYFCASSVQENTEAFFGQGTRLTVV.

J is TRBJ1-1 and V is TRBV5-5; 9 bases align to TRBD1. Germline CDR1 reads SGHKS; CDR2 reads YYEKEE (reference sequence). The ends lost 4 bases at V and 4 bases at J; junction bases unmatched: 17. This CDR3 contains 18 residues. CDR3 sequence: CASSKTPGQGPSGTEAFF. The CDR3 DNA reads as TGTGCCAGCAGCAAAACCCCGGGACAGGGCCCCTCCGGCACTGAAGCTTTCTTT. Looking up the rest from reference TRBV5-5 and TRBJ1-1 gives the full variable domain: DAGVTQSPTHLIKTRGQQVTLRCSPISGHKSVSWYQQVLGQGPQFIFQYYEKEERGRGNFPDRFSARQFPNYSSELNVNALLLGDSALYLCASSKTPGQGPSGTEAFFGQGTRLTVV.

The chain couples TRBV12-3 or TRBV12-4 to TRBJ1-5; D not resolved. Deletions cut 6 bases from V and 1 base from J, with 10 bases between. This CDR3 is 14 amino acids long. CDR3 sequence (DNA): TGTGCCAGCAGCCGAGCGCCCAGCAATCAGCCCCAGCATTTT. It yields the protein CASSRAPSNQPQHF.

In this sample, this clonotype turned up a few times. The rearrangement links TRBV3-1 to TRBJ1-2, with D possibly TRBD1 on 5 matching bases. The CDR3 has 16 residues. Germline V gene lookup returns CDR1 LGHDT and CDR2 YNNKEL (reference sequence). V gave up 0 bases and J gave up 8 bases, with 19 bases separating them. This CDR3 reads CASSQEWGRGSRGYTF. In DNA form, the CDR3 reads TGTGCCAGCAGCCAAGAGTGGGGACGGGGCTCAAGGGGCTACACCTTC.

The V gene is TRBV21-1, the J gene TRBJ1-4; the table's D call, TRBD1, was not checked against the DNA. TRBV21-1 is deemed a pseudogene. This CDR3 is 15 amino acids long. This CDR3 reads CASSKRRQGREKLFF. For the CDR3, the DNA is TGTGCCAGCAGCAAACGAAGGCAGGGAAGGGAAAAACTGTTTTTT.

This chain uses TRBV28 with TRBJ2-7; 7 positions match TRBD2. This CDR3 spans 16 amino acids. CDR1 and CDR2 from the germline V gene are MDHEN and SYDVKM. Trimming removed 3 bases from V and 0 bases from J; junction bases left unmatched: 8. The CDR3 nucleotides are TGTGCCAGCAGTTTCTCTCGGGGGGTCCCCTCCTACGAGCAGTACTTC. It translates to CASSFSRGVPSYEQYF.

This clonotype turned up a few times. The rearrangement links TRBV9 to TRBJ2-7; the D gene is possibly TRBD2 (6 bases). This CDR3 is built from 15 residues. Germline values: CDR1 SGDLS, CDR2 YYNGEE. The V end was cut by 6 bases, the J end by 2 bases, with 18 bases between. The chain's CDR3 is CASTPDGPGAYEQYF. CDR3 DNA sequence: TGTGCCAGCACCCCCGACGGACCGGGGGCCTACGAGCAGTACTTC.

The table lists this clonotype with a few counts. The chain recombines TRBV6-2 or TRBV6-3 with TRBJ1-1; unclear D gene. Between the trimmed V and J ends, which lost 0 bases and 10 bases, there was a span of 9 bases. Germline CDR1 and CDR2: MNHEY and SVGEGT. CDR3 length: 12 residues. This chain's CDR3 is CASSYSGRVAFF. CDR3 DNA sequence: TGTGCCAGCAGTTACTCGGGGAGAGTAGCTTTCTTT.

This clonotype was counted many times. The chain has TRBV19 and TRBJ2-7; no reliable D call. The CDR3 covers 14 residues. Trimming pared 3 bases from V and 3 bases from J, leaving 12 bases between. In germline, CDR1 is LNHDA, CDR2 SQIVND (reference sequence). The CDR3 protein is CASSILAQSYEQYF. The CDR3 nucleotides read TGTGCCAGTAGTATCTTGGCCCAGAGCTACGAGCAGTACTTC.

The rearrangement links TRBV12-3 or TRBV12-4 to TRBJ2-1; 10 bases line up with TRBD2. The J segment lost 7 bases and the V segment lost 7 bases, leaving 13 bases of the junction unmatched. CDR3 size: 16 residues. The CDR3 is CASTLGRTSGRNEQFF. The CDR3 DNA follows: TGTGCCAGCACCCTTGGGAGGACTAGCGGTCGGAATGAGCAGTTCTTC.

This clonotype was observed at least ten times. The J gene is TRBJ2-7, the V gene TRBV7-8; D call uncertain. The CDR3 is made up of 11 amino acids. Germline assignment: CDR1 SGHVS and CDR2 FQNEAQ. The V end lost 5 bases, the J end lost 3 bases, and 5 bases lay between the germline ends. CDR3 coding DNA: TGTGCCAGCAGCCCCGACTACGAGCAGTACTTC. This gives the protein CASSPDYEQYF.

The chain carries TRBV24-1 and TRBJ2-1, with 10 nucleotides matching TRBD2. Trimming took 2 bases from V and 8 from J; bases not matched to a gene: 8. The germline V gene encodes CDR1 KGHDR and CDR2 SFDVKD. The CDR3 is 16 amino acids. This CDR3 is CATSDWGSSGSHEQFF. CDR3 nucleotides: TGTGCCACCAGTGATTGGGGGTCTAGCGGGAGCCATGAGCAGTTCTTC.

V is TRBV7-9 and J is TRBJ1-1; D unclear. The germline V gene encodes CDR1 SEHNR and CDR2 FQNEAQ (reference sequence). V lost 6 bases and J 3 bases, leaving 14 bases between the germline ends. CDR3 length equals 14 residues. CDR3 nucleotide sequence: TGTGCCAGCAGTCCAAGCGGGGTGGACACTGAAGCTTTCTTT. Translated, it gives CASSPSGVDTEAFF.

The V call is TRBV7-9, the J call TRBJ1-2, with D tentatively TRBD1 (6 bases). This CDR3 has 15 residues. Germline CDR1 and CDR2: SEHNR and FQNEAQ (reference sequence). The V end lost 0 bases, the J end lost 3 bases, and 11 bases lay between the germline ends. The CDR3 reads CASSLAPGADYGYTF. The CDR3 region has the DNA TGTGCCAGCAGCTTAGCCCCGGGGGCCGACTATGGCTACACCTTC.

Only a few counts were recorded for this clonotype. The chain employs TRBV12-3 or TRBV12-4 and TRBJ2-5; D might be TRBD2 (6 bases). The CDR3 consists of 13 residues. V lost 4 bases and J 9 bases, leaving 15 bases between the germline ends. The CDR3 reads CASSSLLGGAQYF. CDR3 nucleotide sequence: TGTGCCAGCAGTTCCCTCCTGGGCGGGGCCCAGTACTTC.

This clonotype was detected a few times. The chain has TRBV7-3 and TRBJ2-1; 9 nucleotides agree with TRBD2. The CDR3 sequence is 15 residues long. Per germline, CDR1 SGHTA and CDR2 FQGTGA. The V gene end was trimmed by 2 bases and the J gene end by 5 bases; junction bases not matched to a gene: 4. In DNA, the CDR3 is TGTGCCAGCAGCTTAGAACTAGCGGGTAACAATGAGCAGTTCTTC. It is translated as CASSLELAGNNEQFF.

The rearrangement joins TRBV5-1 to TRBJ1-1; D not certain. The V end lost 2 bases, the J end lost 4 bases, and 9 bases lay between the germline ends. The CDR3 is 13 residues long. Germline V CDR1 and CDR2: SGHRS, YFSETQ. The CDR3 spells CASSFISSTEAFF. In nucleotides, the CDR3 is TGCGCCAGCAGCTTTATTTCGAGCACTGAAGCTTTCTTT.

The J gene is TRBJ2-1, the V gene TRBV3-1, with 9 bases identical to TRBD2. V was pared by 4 bases and J by 7 bases, with 5 bases of the junction left unmatched. The CDR3 runs 14 residues. Germline-derived CDR1 and CDR2 are LGHDT and YNNKEL (reference sequence). CDR3: CASSPGTSINEQFF. In DNA form, the CDR3 reads TGTGCCAGCAGCCCGGGGACTAGCATTAATGAGCAGTTCTTC.

This clonotype has just a few counts. The CDR3: CASSTQTGNEQYF. The CDR3 DNA reads TGTGCCAGCAGCACCCAGACAGGGAACGAGCAGTACTTC. This rearrangement joins TRBV9 to TRBJ2-7; TRBD1 matches 7 bases. V shed 4 bases and J 5 bases; nucleotides not matched to a gene: 6. The CDR3 loop spans 13 amino acids. Germline assignment: CDR1 SGDLS and CDR2 YYNGEE.

This chain connects TRBV13 to TRBJ2-1; 14 nucleotides agree with TRBD2. Per germline, CDR1 PRHDT and CDR2 FYEKMQ (reference sequence). The CDR3 extends over 17 amino acids. V was pared by 5 bases and J by 4 bases, with 7 bases of the junction left unmatched. CDR3 bases: TGTGCCAGCAGCGCCGGGACTAGCGGGAGAGGGTACAATGAGCAGTTCTTC. Translation: CASSAGTSGRGYNEQFF.

This clonotype was seen only a few times. V and J are TRBV3-1 and TRBJ2-3, with a weak D call TRBD2 (6 bases). Germline values: CDR1 LGHDT, CDR2 YNNKEL (reference sequence). The CDR3 runs to 18 residues. V was shortened by 1 base and J by 2 bases, with 19 bases between the two germline ends. The CDR3 protein is CASSQGATAGRATDTQYF. CDR3 coding DNA: TGTGCCAGCAGCCAAGGGGCTACGGCGGGACGAGCCACAGATACGCAGTATTTT.

The table lists this clonotype with a few counts. The rearrangement links TRBV6-4 to TRBJ2-2, with D hard to call. V was cut by 5 bases and J by 0 bases, with 13 bases left in between. The length of the CDR3 is 16 residues. In germline, CDR1 is MRHNA, CDR2 SNTAGT. CDR3 DNA sequence: TGTGCCAGCAGTCCCGACACCACCTCGAACACCGGGGAGCTGTTTTTT. Residues: CASSPDTTSNTGELFF.

V and J are TRBV7-8 and TRBJ2-1; 8 bases line up with TRBD1. V was clipped by 0 bases and J by 7 bases; unmatched bases: 8. Germline values: CDR1 SGHVS, CDR2 FQNEAQ. The CDR3 has 16 amino acids. The CDR3 DNA reads as TGTGCCAGCAGCTTAGCAGGACAGGGTCGGGGAAATGAGCAGTTCTTC. Translated: CASSLAGQGRGNEQFF.

At least ten counts were recorded for this clonotype. The chain recombines TRBV6-2 or TRBV6-3 with TRBJ1-2; maybe TRBD1 (5 bases). This CDR3 is built from 12 residues. Germline-derived CDR1 and CDR2 are MNHEY and SVGEGT. Trimming left V 7 bases short and J 5 bases short, with 11 bases between. The CDR3 reads CASNGRAYGYTF. As DNA, the CDR3 is TGTGCCAGCAATGGCAGGGCGTATGGCTACACCTTC.